This T cell receptor (beta chain) was obtained from a study of Graves' ophthalmopathy and Graves' hyperthyroidism. CDR1 is SGHVS, CDR2 FNYEAQ, per germline. CDR3 length equals 13 residues. Beta-chain TCR CDR3 regions were amplified from RNA transcripts. RT-PCR in the first round used HTBI primers; a second-round multiplex PCR followed. TCRdb re-called the multiplex PCR reads through MiXCR, storing one row per CDR3 protein. The sample includes hundreds of thousands of distinct CDR3 sequences, over 40% of them seen just once. Comments on this clonotype: A junction end diverges from the germline sequence, so it may reflect a read error.

Ophthalmopathy donors' eye disease showed moderate-to-severe activity, CAS of at least 3, NOSPECS of at least 4 and duration under 3 months. The evidence that diagnosis relied on was clinical symptoms, serum thyroxine, TRAb, thyroid ultrasound and orbital computed tomography. The chain links TRBV7-6 to TRBJ2-1; D unclear. The origin of this receptor is an adult man with Graves' ophthalmopathy. The sample comprised peripheral blood. CDR3 region: CASSKVGFNEQFF. CDR3 DNA: TGTGCCAGCAGCAAAGTGGGCTTTAATGAGCAGTTCTTT.